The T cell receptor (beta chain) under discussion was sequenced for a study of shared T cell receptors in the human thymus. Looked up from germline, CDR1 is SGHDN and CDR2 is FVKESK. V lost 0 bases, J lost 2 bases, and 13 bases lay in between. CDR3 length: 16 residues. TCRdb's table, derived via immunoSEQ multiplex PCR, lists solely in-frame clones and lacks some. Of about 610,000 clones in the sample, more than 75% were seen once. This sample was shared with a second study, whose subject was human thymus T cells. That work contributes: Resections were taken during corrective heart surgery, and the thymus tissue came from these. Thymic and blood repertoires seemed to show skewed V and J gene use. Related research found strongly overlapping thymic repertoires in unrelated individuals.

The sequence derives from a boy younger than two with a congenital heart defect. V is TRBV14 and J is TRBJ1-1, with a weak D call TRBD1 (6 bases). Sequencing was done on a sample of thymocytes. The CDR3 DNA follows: TGTGCCAGCAGCCAAGAGGGGTGGGGGGGCAACACTGAAGCTTTCTTT. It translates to CASSQEGWGGNTEAFF.